These 22 T cell receptor beta chains originate from one sample sequenced in a study of cytomegalovirus exposure and HLA in healthy donors. With 60 Vbeta and 13 Jbeta primers, the PCR was carried out. The assay was immunoSEQ multiplex PCR, and TCRdb's table has in-frame clones only and misses some. The table records more than 85,000 clones, approximately 82% of them present only once. Sequencing was performed on PBMCs. The source is a man aged 40-55 years in good health and CMV-seropositive.

The chain couples TRBV28 to TRBJ1-5; perhaps TRBD1 as D (6 bases). This CDR3 has 18 residues. The germline V and J ends were trimmed by 3 bases and 4 bases, with 22 bases remaining between them. Germline V gene lookup returns CDR1 MDHEN and CDR2 SYDVKM. The CDR3 loop is CASSLLSLVGQKNQPQHF. In nucleotides, the CDR3 is TGTGCCAGCAGTTTGTTGTCACTCGTCGGACAGAAAAATCAGCCCCAGCATTTT.

The rearrangement uses TRBV19 and TRBJ1-1; TRBD1 agrees at 9 bases. The V gene end was trimmed by 4 bases and the J gene end by 5 bases; junction bases not matched to a gene: 17. The CDR3 length is 18 residues. Germline-derived CDR1 and CDR2 are LNHDA and SQIVND (reference sequence). CDR3 in amino acids: CASSKGSGQGLRGTEAFF. The CDR3 nucleotides read TGTGCCAGTAGTAAGGGTTCGGGACAGGGCTTGAGGGGAACTGAAGCTTTCTTT.

J is TRBJ2-2 and V is TRBV5-1; TRBD2 matches at 10 bases. V lost 2 bases to trimming and J lost 0 bases; unmatched junction nucleotides: 1. CDR1 and CDR2 (germline): SGHRS, YFSETQ. CDR3 length: 16 amino acids. The CDR3 here is CASSFGLAANTGELFF. CDR3 sequence (DNA): TGCGCCAGCAGCTTTGGACTAGCGGCGAACACCGGGGAGCTGTTTTTT.

In its sample, this clone was seen once. This sequence joins TRBV5-5 and TRBJ1-6; 9 bases line up with TRBD1. Trimming took 1 base from V and 0 from J; bases not matched to a gene: 5. The germline V gene has CDR1 SGHKS and CDR2 YYEKEE (reference sequence). The CDR3 is 18 residues long. DNA of the CDR3: TGTGCCAGCAGCTTGAAGGGACAGGGAGTCTCCTATAATTCACCCCTCCACTTT. Amino acids: CASSLKGQGVSYNSPLHF.

This clone showed up just a few times. V usage is TRBV4-1 and J usage is TRBJ2-7; 7 bases line up with TRBD1. Germline assignment: CDR1 MGHRA and CDR2 YSYEKL. The junction had 5 bases not matched to a gene; V was cut back by 3 bases and J by 6 bases. This CDR3 has 13 residues. CDR3 sequence: CASSHVTGAEQYF. The CDR3 nucleotides are TGCGCCAGCAGCCATGTCACAGGGGCCGAGCAGTACTTC.

The chain combines TRBV9 with TRBJ1-2; TRBD1 matches 9 bases. CDR3 size: 19 residues. Germline CDR1 and CDR2: SGDLS and YYNGEE. The junction had 16 bases not matched to a gene; V was cut back by 0 bases and J by 4 bases. The CDR3 sequence: CASSVDPESRDRDVYGYTF. In DNA, the CDR3 is TGTGCCAGCAGCGTAGATCCTGAGTCCCGGGACAGGGATGTCTATGGCTACACCTTC.

The chain couples TRBV6-5 to TRBJ1-2, with D possibly matching TRBD1 (5 bases). The germline V and J ends were trimmed by 0 bases and 2 bases, with 13 bases remaining between them. The CDR3 loop spans 16 amino acids. CDR1 and CDR2 (germline): MNHEY, SVGAGI. This chain's CDR3 is CASSYSGGRANYGYTF. DNA for the CDR3: TGTGCCAGCAGTTACTCGGGTGGCAGGGCAAACTATGGCTACACCTTC.

This chain connects TRBV14 to TRBJ1-2, with TRBD1 matching 8 bases. The CDR3 is 13 amino acids. After removal of 4 bases from V and 7 bases from J, the junction contained 5 bases not matched to a gene. CDR1 is SGHDN and CDR2 is FVKESK in the germline V gene. CDR3 residues: CASSRDRGGGYTF. The DNA for the CDR3 is TGTGCCAGCAGCCGCGACAGGGGTGGTGGCTACACCTTC.

The rearrangement joins TRBV7-2 to TRBJ2-1, with 7 bases fitting TRBD2. The CDR3 is made up of 15 amino acids. The junction had 15 bases not matched to a gene; V was cut back by 2 bases and J by 14 bases. Looked up from germline, CDR1 is SGHTA and CDR2 is FQGNSA. The CDR3 DNA is TGTGCCAGCAGCTTAATATCGACTAGCAGCAATAGGGAGTTCTTC. It yields the protein CASSLISTSSNREFF.

The chain joins TRBV27 to TRBJ1-2, with D perhaps matching TRBD1 (5 bases). The CDR3 spans 14 residues. Per the germline V gene, CDR1 is MNHEY and CDR2 is SMNVEV (reference sequence). Trimming left V 6 bases short and J 6 bases short, with 17 bases between. The DNA of the CDR3 is TGTGCCAGCAGACCTGCGGGGGGGATCCATGGCTACACCTTC. The encoded protein is CASRPAGGIHGYTF.

The rearrangement joins TRBV19 to TRBJ1-5; D is perhaps TRBD1 (6 bases). CDR1 is LNHDA and CDR2 is SQIVND in the germline V gene (reference sequence). CDR3 length: 14 amino acids. Deletions cut 9 bases from V and 4 bases from J, with 16 bases between. The CDR3 DNA reads TGTGCCAGCCCGAGCGACCAGGGGAATCAGCCCCAGCATTTT. It is translated as CASPSDQGNQPQHF.

The V gene is TRBV30, the J gene TRBJ2-7; 10 bases map to TRBD2. The germline V gene has CDR1 GTSNPN and CDR2 SVGIG (reference sequence). J was trimmed by 6 bases and V by 5 bases; bases with no gene match: 10. The CDR3 covers 14 residues. The CDR3 sequence: CAWAPGLARAEQYF. Written as DNA, the CDR3 is TGTGCCTGGGCCCCGGGACTAGCGCGGGCCGAGCAGTACTTC.

In the case of this clone: At one of its ends the junction is not consistent with the germline gene, which may arise from a read error. The CDR3 bases are TGTGCCAGTAGTATATATGAGGGAGAGGGTATCGGTTTT. Encoded protein: CASSIYEGEGIGF. The chain joins TRBV19 to TRBJ1-1; no clear D gene. Germline V gives CDR1 LNHDA, CDR2 SQIVND (reference sequence). This CDR3 spans 13 amino acids. Filled out from reference TRBV19 and TRBJ1-1, the complete variable domain reads DGGITQSPKYLFRKEGQNVTLSCEQNLNHDAMYWYRQDPGQGLRLIYYSQIVNDFQKGDIAEGYSVSREKKESFPLTVTSAQKNPTAFYLCASSIYEGEGIGFGQGTRLTVV.

The chain joins TRBV11-2 to TRBJ2-5; D gene uncertain. Judging by the DNA end, TRBJ2-7 fits better; the J call may be wrong. CDR3 length: 13 residues. Germline CDR1 SGHAT, CDR2 FQNNGV. CDR3 nucleotides: TGTGCCAGCAGCTTAGGTTCCGTCTACGAGCAGTACTTC. This codes for CASSLGSVYEQYF.

This clone was counted between two and nine times. V is TRBV30 and J is TRBJ2-1, with 10 bases matching TRBD2. The CDR3 consists of 16 residues. V trimming: 4 bases; J trimming: 4 bases; junction bases outside the gene matches: 10. From germline, CDR1 is GTSNPN and CDR2 SVGIG (reference sequence). The CDR3 DNA reads TGTGCCTGGAAAGCGGGCGTGGGACTAGCGTACAATGAGCAGTTCTTC. Amino acids: CAWKAGVGLAYNEQFF.

The chain has TRBV30 and TRBJ2-2; 8 bases are shared with TRBD1. The CDR3 sequence is 16 residues long. Losses at the gene ends were 1 base for V and 4 bases for J; bases not matched to a gene: 8. Germline values: CDR1 GTSNPN, CDR2 SVGIG (reference sequence). The CDR3 DNA follows: TGTGCCTGGAGTGGACGACAGGGGTTGGGCACCGGGGAGCTGTTTTTT. Translating it yields CAWSGRQGLGTGELFF.

The chain joins TRBV5-5 to TRBJ2-7; 7 positions match TRBD2. V lost 6 bases, J lost 2 bases, and 8 bases stayed unmatched. CDR1 and CDR2 from the germline V gene are SGHKS and YYEKEE (reference sequence). CDR3 length: 14 residues. CDR3 nucleotides: TGTGCCAGCACTTCCTCTAGCGGAACCTACGAGCAGTACTTC. This translates into CASTSSSGTYEQYF.

This clone was picked up one time. This chain joins TRBV7-9 and TRBJ2-3; weak D call: TRBD2 (6 bases). The CDR3 covers 15 residues. CDR1 is SEHNR and CDR2 is FQNEAQ in the germline V gene (reference sequence). With 2 bases removed from V and 4 bases from J, the gap between germline ends came to 13 bases. CDR3 in DNA: TGTGCCAGCAGCTTAAGCGCTAGCGCCGCAGATACGCAGTATTTT. This gives the protein CASSLSASAADTQYF. The variable domain in full, completed from reference TRBV7-9 and TRBJ2-3, reads DTGVSQNPRHKITKRGQNVTFRCDPISEHNRLYWYRQTLGQGPEFLTYFQNEAQLEKSRLLSDRFSAERPKGSFSTLEIQRTEQGDSAMYLCASSLSASAADTQYFGPGTRLTVL.

This clone was found a few times. This CDR3 is CASSAWTGLSGNEQFF. The CDR3 coding sequence is TGTGCCAGCAGCGCCTGGACAGGGCTGTCGGGGAATGAGCAGTTCTTC. This chain joins TRBV9 and TRBJ2-1; 8 nucleotides agree with TRBD1. The CDR3 consists of 16 residues. Trimming took 3 bases from V and 7 from J; bases not matched to a gene: 12. CDR1 and CDR2 from the germline V gene are SGDLS and YYNGEE.

The chain's CDR3 is CASSKQGNTEAFF. The CDR3 DNA follows: TGTGCCAGCTCAAAACAGGGGAACACTGAAGCTTTCTTT. J is TRBJ1-1 and V is TRBV18, with D possibly being TRBD1 (6 bases). Germline V gives CDR1 KGHSH, CDR2 LQKENI. V lost 5 bases, J lost 1 base, and 8 bases lay in between. There are 13 residues in the CDR3. Full variable domain (outside the CDR3, taken from reference TRBV18 and TRBJ1-1): NAGVMQNPRHLVRRRGQEARLRCSPMKGHSHVYWYRQLPEEGLKFMVYLQKENIIDESGMPKERFSAEFPKEGPSILRIQQVVRGDSAAYFCASSKQGNTEAFFGQGTRLTVV.

The chain recombines TRBV28 with TRBJ1-2; D is perhaps TRBD1 (5 bases). V gave up 3 bases and J gave up 7 bases, with 9 bases separating them. The CDR3 has 12 residues. From germline, CDR1 is MDHEN and CDR2 SYDVKM. Here the CDR3 reads CASSFSGFGYTF. The CDR3 DNA sequence: TGTGCCAGCAGTTTCTCAGGGTTTGGCTACACCTTC.

The chain carries TRBV11-3 and TRBJ2-5; possibly TRBD1 for D (5 bases). With 1 base removed from V and 5 bases from J, the gap between germline ends came to 20 bases. CDR1 SGHNT and CDR2 YENEEA come from the germline V gene. The CDR3 length is 17 residues. Here the CDR3 DNA reads TGTGCCAGCAGCTTAGGGGGCAGGGCCCCTAGATTGGAGACCCAGTACTTC. Encoded protein: CASSLGGRAPRLETQYF.